A single sample gave rise to the 23 T cell receptor beta chains below, sequenced in a study of blood T cell repertoires in COVID-19. Libraries were prepared by immunoSEQ multiplex PCR; TCRdb keeps only in-frame clonotypes and omits some of them. The sample has roughly 140,000 clones; 85% to 90% are singletons. The specimen was peripheral blood. All receptors derive from a human donor in a cohort sampled during active COVID-19.

The J gene is TRBJ1-1, the V gene TRBV19, with 8 bases that match TRBD1. V dropped 7 bases and J dropped 2; count of bases not matched to a gene: 9. Germline CDR1 LNHDA, CDR2 SQIVND (reference sequence). The CDR3 is made up of 15 amino acids. CDR3: CASKQGVLYNTEAFF. The CDR3 DNA is TGTGCCAGTAAACAGGGGGTCCTCTATAACACTGAAGCTTTCTTT.

This clone was seen once. This chain connects TRBV4-1 to TRBJ2-1, with a weak D call TRBD1 (6 bases). CDR3 length equals 17 residues. Per the germline V gene, CDR1 is MGHRA and CDR2 is YSYEKL. V lost 4 bases and J 5 bases, leaving 21 bases between the germline ends. The DNA for the CDR3 is TGCGCCAGCAGCCCCTCGGGCAGGGGCCACCCCCACAATGAGCAGTTCTTC. Residues: CASSPSGRGHPHNEQFF.

J is TRBJ2-1 and V is TRBV12-3 or TRBV12-4; 8 bases agree with TRBD2. The CDR3 runs 13 residues. Unmatched junction bases numbered 8, after V lost 7 bases and J lost 9 bases. CDR3 bases: TGTGCCAGCACCGTGTTCGGGGGGGGTGAGCAGTTCTTC. Protein: CASTVFGGGEQFF.

This chain connects TRBV11-2 to TRBJ1-4; 7 bases match TRBD1. The ends lost 4 bases at V and 4 bases at J; junction bases unmatched: 6. The germline V gene has CDR1 SGHAT and CDR2 FQNNGV. The CDR3 spans 15 residues. In DNA, the CDR3 is TGTGCCAGCAGCTCCTGGACAGGCTTTAATGAAAAACTGTTTTTT. Protein product: CASSSWTGFNEKLFF. Using reference TRBV11-2 and TRBJ1-4 for the parts outside the CDR3, the full variable domain is EAGVAQSPRYKIIEKRQSVAFWCNPISGHATLYWYQQILGQGPKLLIQFQNNGVVDDSQLPKDRFSAERLKGVDSTLKIQPAKLEDSAVYLCASSSWTGFNEKLFFGSGTQLSVL.

The rearrangement uses TRBV7-3 and TRBJ2-1; TRBD1 matches at 9 bases. Looked up from germline, CDR1 is SGHTA and CDR2 is FQGTGA. Trimming cost V 1 base and J 5 bases; bases outside gene matches: 6. The CDR3 contains 16 residues. The CDR3 spells CASSLKGGTGHNEQFF. The CDR3 nucleotides are TGTGCCAGCAGCTTAAAGGGGGGGACAGGGCACAATGAGCAGTTCTTC. The full variable domain, its missing parts supplied by reference TRBV7-3 and TRBJ2-1, is GAGVSQTPSNKVTEKGKYVELRCDPISGHTALYWYRQSLGQGPEFLIYFQGTGAADDSGLPNDRFFAVRPEGSVSTLKIQRTERGDSAVYLCASSLKGGTGHNEQFFGPGTRLTVL.

The chain uses TRBV2 and TRBJ1-2; possible D gene TRBD1, 5 bases. Germline assignment: CDR1 SNHLY and CDR2 FYNNEI. V dropped 2 bases and J dropped 2 bases, with 9 bases sitting between them. The CDR3 is 14 amino acids. The CDR3 DNA follows: TGTGCCAGCAGTGAAAAAGGACACAACTATGGCTACACCTTC. This codes for CASSEKGHNYGYTF.

This clone has more than one count but fewer than ten. This chain connects TRBV11-2 to TRBJ1-1; D may be TRBD1 (5 bases). Trimming stripped 1 base from V and 4 bases from J, with 10 bases between. Germline CDR1 reads SGHAT; CDR2 reads FQNNGV. CDR3 length: 14 residues. The CDR3 region is CASSLAGQGTEAFF. In nucleotides, the CDR3 is TGTGCCAGCAGCTTAGCAGGGCAAGGCACTGAAGCTTTCTTT.

The chain links TRBV7-2 to TRBJ1-3, with D unclear. The germline V gene encodes CDR1 SGHTA and CDR2 FQGNSA. The ends were cut back, 5 bases at V and 4 bases at J, with 12 bases in the middle. The CDR3 extends over 14 amino acids. The CDR3 DNA follows: TGTGCCAGCAGCCCGCCCGGGTTCGGAAACACCATATATTTT. Protein: CASSPPGFGNTIYF.

The chain employs TRBV11-2 and TRBJ2-4; D is possibly TRBD2 (6 bases). Germline loops: CDR1 SGHAT, CDR2 FQNNGV. The length of the CDR3 is 16 residues. The V end lost 1 base, the J end lost 8 bases, and 18 bases lay between the germline ends. CDR3: CASSLGGSAGTDIQYF. CDR3 DNA: TGTGCCAGCAGCTTAGGTGGTTCTGCGGGGACGGACATTCAGTACTTC.

Note on this clone: Within the sample, other DNA sequences also encode this same CDR3. The chain carries TRBV5-1 and TRBJ2-7; D is possibly TRBD2 (6 bases). CDR1 is SGHRS and CDR2 is YFSETQ in the germline V gene. Trimming left V 2 bases short and J 5 bases short, with 8 bases between. This CDR3 has 12 amino acids. This chain's CDR3 is CASSLTGDEQYF. The CDR3, as DNA: TGCGCCAGCAGCTTAACGGGGGACGAGCAGTACTTC.

This chain joins TRBV9 and TRBJ2-5; 8 bases align to TRBD2. The CDR3 length is 16 residues. The germline gives CDR1 SGDLS, CDR2 YYNGEE. Trimming at V came to 0 bases and at J to 4 bases, leaving 8 bases not matched to a gene. The CDR3 spells CASSVGIGGARETQYF. CDR3 in DNA: TGTGCCAGCAGCGTAGGAATCGGGGGGGCCAGAGAGACCCAGTACTTC.

Here the CDR3 DNA reads TGTGCCAGCAGTTTATTTGCGGGGGGCTCCTACAATGAGCAGTTCTTC. Amino acids: CASSLFAGGSYNEQFF. V gene TRBV28 combines with J gene TRBJ2-1; 8 nucleotides line up with TRBD2. This CDR3 region has 16 residues. From germline, CDR1 is MDHEN and CDR2 SYDVKM. The V segment lost 1 base and the J segment 0 bases; nucleotides outside the gene matches: 2.

V usage is TRBV12-3 or TRBV12-4 and J usage is TRBJ2-2; D is perhaps TRBD1 (5 bases). Between the trimmed V and J ends, which lost 5 bases and 7 bases, there was a span of 11 bases. The CDR3 loop spans 13 amino acids. CDR3 DNA: TGTGCCAGCAGTGCCTACAGGTTCGGGGAGCTGTTTTTT. Its translation: CASSAYRFGELFF.

The V gene is TRBV29-1, the J gene TRBJ2-7, with 10 nucleotides matching TRBD2. Germline assignment: CDR1 SQVTM and CDR2 ANQGSEA. This CDR3 has 17 residues. V was clipped by 1 base and J by 1 base; unmatched bases: 10. The CDR3 DNA sequence: TGCAGCGTTGAAGGAAACCTAGCGGGGGCGTCTTCCTACGAGCAGTACTTC. Its protein product is CSVEGNLAGASSYEQYF.

This chain joins TRBV5-4 and TRBJ2-1; tentatively, D is TRBD2 (5 bases). Germline V gene data show CDR1 as SGHNT and CDR2 as YYREEE (reference sequence). There are 15 residues in the CDR3. V was shortened by 0 bases and J by 7 bases, with 14 bases between the two germline ends. CDR3 loop: CASSLGGRGANEQFF. In DNA form, the CDR3 reads TGTGCCAGCAGCTTGGGTGGGAGAGGTGCGAATGAGCAGTTCTTC.

The V call is TRBV15, the J call TRBJ2-7, with 9 bases lining up with TRBD2. This CDR3 is built from 15 residues. Germline values: CDR1 LNHNV, CDR2 YYDKDF (reference sequence). J gave up 7 bases and V 0 bases, and 7 bases lay outside the gene matches. DNA for the CDR3: TGTGCCACCAGCAGAGATAGGCTAGCGGGACGAGAGCAGTACTTC. Protein: CATSRDRLAGREQYF.

CDR3 sequence reads: CASSATAYSGNTIYF. In DNA, the CDR3 is TGTGCCAGCAGTGCGACAGCTTACTCTGGAAACACCATATATTTT. This chain links TRBV25-1 with TRBJ1-3; D is possibly TRBD1 (5 bases). The length of the CDR3 is 15 residues. V was pared by 4 bases and J by 0 bases, with 10 bases between. The germline V gene has CDR1 MGHDK and CDR2 SYGVNS.

The chain has TRBV11-2 and TRBJ1-3; perhaps TRBD1 as D (5 bases). There are 19 residues in the CDR3. The ends were cut back, 2 bases at V and 0 bases at J, with 20 bases in the middle. CDR1 and CDR2 from the germline V gene are SGHAT and FQNNGV. CDR3 bases: TGTGCCAGCAGCTTATTTTTACTGACAGTCAATTCCTCTGGAAACACCATATATTTT. This codes for CASSLFLLTVNSSGNTIYF.

The chain carries TRBV2 and TRBJ2-4; D is possibly TRBD1 (7 bases). Germline V gives CDR1 SNHLY, CDR2 FYNNEI. V was cut by 1 base and J by 0 bases, with 10 bases left in between. This CDR3 has 16 residues. The CDR3 region has the DNA TGTGCCAGCAGTGAAGGACAGGGACTAGCCAAAAACATTCAGTACTTC. Amino acid sequence: CASSEGQGLAKNIQYF.

This chain links TRBV5-4 with TRBJ1-2; 10 bases line up with TRBD1. V gave up 3 bases and J gave up 4 bases; unmatched junction bases: 6. The germline CDR1 and CDR2 sequences are SGHNT and YYREEE (reference sequence). This CDR3 is 15 amino acids long. CDR3 nucleotide sequence: TGTGCCAGCAGCTGGATGGGACAGGGGTCCTATGGCTACACCTTC. Translating it yields CASSWMGQGSYGYTF.

This clone was found a few times. This sequence joins TRBV5-8 and TRBJ2-7; a weak D match, TRBD1 (6 bases). V was cut by 5 bases and J by 2 bases, with 14 bases left in between. The germline CDR1 and CDR2 sequences are SGHTS and YDEGEE. The CDR3 spans 14 residues. Here the CDR3 DNA reads TGTGCCAGCAGGGGCGCCGGGACACCCTACGAGCAGTACTTC. This encodes CASRGAGTPYEQYF.

This chain joins TRBV15 and TRBJ1-6; a possible D gene is TRBD1 (6 bases). The CDR3 spans 14 residues. CDR1 is LNHNV, CDR2 YYDKDF, per germline (reference sequence). V gave up 6 bases and J gave up 1 base, with 7 bases separating them. In DNA, the CDR3 is TGTGCCACCAGTGGACAGTCCTATAATTCACCCCTCCACTTT. Translation gives CATSGQSYNSPLHF.

CDR3: CATLNRENYYGYTF. The DNA for the CDR3 is TGTGCCACCCTGAACAGGGAGAACTACTATGGCTACACCTTC. This chain joins TRBV10-3 and TRBJ1-2; tentatively, D is TRBD1 (6 bases). The CDR3 extends over 14 amino acids. Trimming cost V 10 bases and J 3 bases, with 18 bases left between them. The V gene's germline CDR1 is ENHRY and CDR2 SYGVKD.